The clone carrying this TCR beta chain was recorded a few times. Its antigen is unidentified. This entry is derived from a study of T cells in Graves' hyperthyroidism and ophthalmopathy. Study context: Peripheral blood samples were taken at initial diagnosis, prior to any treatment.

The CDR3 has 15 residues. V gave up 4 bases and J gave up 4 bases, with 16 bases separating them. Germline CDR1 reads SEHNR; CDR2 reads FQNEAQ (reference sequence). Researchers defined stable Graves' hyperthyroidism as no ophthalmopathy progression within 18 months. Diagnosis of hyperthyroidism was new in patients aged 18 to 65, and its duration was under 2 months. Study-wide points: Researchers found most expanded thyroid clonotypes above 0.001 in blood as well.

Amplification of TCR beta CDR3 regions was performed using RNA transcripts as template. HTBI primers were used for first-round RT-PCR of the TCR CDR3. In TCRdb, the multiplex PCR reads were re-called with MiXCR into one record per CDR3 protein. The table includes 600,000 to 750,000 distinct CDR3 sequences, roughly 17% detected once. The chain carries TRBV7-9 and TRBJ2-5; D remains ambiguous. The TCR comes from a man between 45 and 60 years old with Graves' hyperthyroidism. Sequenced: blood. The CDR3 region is CASSSRQGLVETQYF. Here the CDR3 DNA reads TGTGCCAGCAGCTCCAGACAAGGCCTAGTAGAGACCCAGTACTTC.